This T cell receptor beta chain was identified during a study of blood T cell repertoires in COVID-19. Study-level background: Samples taken during acute and convalescent COVID-19 were collected in the United States, Italy and Spain. The analysed material was cDNA or gDNA that came from T cells, B-cell-depleted T cells, or PBMCs.

As processed by the authors: Researchers report that nucleated cell counts were estimated from reference gene primer amplification. The data were produced by immunoSEQ multiplex PCR, yet TCRdb's version contains in-frame clones alone and is incomplete. For V, J and clone size, that table is used; D and trimming come from the DNA. The top ten hold roughly 12% of the sample, which has 200,000 to 300,000 clones, 75% to 90% seen once. Germline CDR1 and CDR2: SGHAT and FQNNGV. V lost 4 bases to trimming and J lost 4 bases; unmatched junction nucleotides: 9. This CDR3 spans 15 amino acids. Sequencing used peripheral blood. This TCR came from a woman aged 55-70 years with active or convalescent COVID-19. The chain recombines TRBV11-2 with TRBJ2-5; 7 positions match TRBD2. CDR3 DNA sequence: TGTGCCAGCAGCTCCCCGCTAAGGGAGGGAGAGACCCAGTACTTC. It yields the protein CASSSPLREGETQYF.